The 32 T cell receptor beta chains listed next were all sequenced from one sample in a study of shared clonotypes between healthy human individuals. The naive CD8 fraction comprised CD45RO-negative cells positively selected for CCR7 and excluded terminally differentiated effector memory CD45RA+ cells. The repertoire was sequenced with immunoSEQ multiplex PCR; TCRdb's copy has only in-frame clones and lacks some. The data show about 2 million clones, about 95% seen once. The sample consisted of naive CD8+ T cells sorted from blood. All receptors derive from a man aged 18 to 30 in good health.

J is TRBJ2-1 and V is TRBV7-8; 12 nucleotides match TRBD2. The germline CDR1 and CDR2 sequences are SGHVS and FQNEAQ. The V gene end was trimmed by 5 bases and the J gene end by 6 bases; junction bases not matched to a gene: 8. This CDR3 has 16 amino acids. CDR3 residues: CASSPRLAGVSNEQFF. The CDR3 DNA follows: TGTGCCAGCAGCCCCCGACTAGCGGGAGTCTCCAATGAGCAGTTCTTC.

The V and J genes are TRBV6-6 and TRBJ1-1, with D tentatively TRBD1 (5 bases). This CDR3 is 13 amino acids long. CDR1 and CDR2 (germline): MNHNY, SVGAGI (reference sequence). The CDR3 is CESGPGGHTEAFF. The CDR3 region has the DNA TGTGAGTCCGGCCCCGGGGGTCACACTGAAGCTTTCTTT.

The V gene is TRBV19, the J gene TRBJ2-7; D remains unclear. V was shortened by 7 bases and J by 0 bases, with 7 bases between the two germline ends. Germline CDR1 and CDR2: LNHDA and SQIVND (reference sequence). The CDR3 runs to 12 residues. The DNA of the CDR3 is TGTGCCAGTAAGGGTAGCTCCTACGAGCAGTACTTC. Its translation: CASKGSSYEQYF. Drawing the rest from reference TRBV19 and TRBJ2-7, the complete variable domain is DGGITQSPKYLFRKEGQNVTLSCEQNLNHDAMYWYRQDPGQGLRLIYYSQIVNDFQKGDIAEGYSVSREKKESFPLTVTSAQKNPTAFYLCASKGSSYEQYFGPGTRLTVT.

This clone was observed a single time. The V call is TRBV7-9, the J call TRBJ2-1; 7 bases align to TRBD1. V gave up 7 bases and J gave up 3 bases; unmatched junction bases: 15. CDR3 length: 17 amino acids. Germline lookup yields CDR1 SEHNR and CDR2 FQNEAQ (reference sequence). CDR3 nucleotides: TGTGCCAGCACCCAAGTGCTCGGGACAGCCTTCTACAATGAGCAGTTCTTC. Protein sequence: CASTQVLGTAFYNEQFF.

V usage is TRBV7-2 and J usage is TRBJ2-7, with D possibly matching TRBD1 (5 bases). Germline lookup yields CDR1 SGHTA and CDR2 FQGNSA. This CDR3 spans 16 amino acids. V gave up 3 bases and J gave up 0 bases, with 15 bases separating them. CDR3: CASSFSAQGTSYEQYF. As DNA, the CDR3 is TGTGCCAGCAGCTTTTCCGCTCAGGGAACCTCCTACGAGCAGTACTTC.

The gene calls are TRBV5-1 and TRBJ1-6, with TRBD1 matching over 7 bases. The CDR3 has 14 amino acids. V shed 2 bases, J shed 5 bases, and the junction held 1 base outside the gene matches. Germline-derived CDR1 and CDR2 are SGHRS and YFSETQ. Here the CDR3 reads CASSFGTDNSPLHF. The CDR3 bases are TGCGCCAGCAGCTTCGGGACAGATAATTCACCCCTCCACTTT. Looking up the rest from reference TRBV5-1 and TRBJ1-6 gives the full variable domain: KAGVTQTPRYLIKTRGQQVTLSCSPISGHRSVSWYQQTPGQGLQFLFEYFSETQRNKGNFPGRFSGRQFSNSRSEMNVSTLELGDSALYLCASSFGTDNSPLHFGNGTRLTVT.

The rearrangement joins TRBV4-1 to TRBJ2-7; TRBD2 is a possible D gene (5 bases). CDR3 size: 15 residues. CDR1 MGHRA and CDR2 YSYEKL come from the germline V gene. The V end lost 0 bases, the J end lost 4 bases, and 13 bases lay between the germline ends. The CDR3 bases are TGCGCCAGCAGCCAAGAACCGACTCTAGCTTACGAGCAGTACTTC. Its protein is CASSQEPTLAYEQYF.

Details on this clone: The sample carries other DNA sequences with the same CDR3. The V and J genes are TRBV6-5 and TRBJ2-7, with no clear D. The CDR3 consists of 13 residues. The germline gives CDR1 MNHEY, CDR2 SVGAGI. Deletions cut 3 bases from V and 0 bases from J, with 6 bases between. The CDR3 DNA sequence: TGTGCCAGCAGTTATGCAGTCTCCTACGAGCAGTACTTC. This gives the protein CASSYAVSYEQYF.

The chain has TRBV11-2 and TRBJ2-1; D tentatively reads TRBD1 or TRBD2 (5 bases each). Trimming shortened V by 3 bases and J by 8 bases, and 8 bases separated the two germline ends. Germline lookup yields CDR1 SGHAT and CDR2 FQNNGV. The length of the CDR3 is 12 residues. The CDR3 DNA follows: TGTGCCAGCAGCTTTTGGGGGTATGAGCAGTTCTTC. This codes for CASSFWGYEQFF.

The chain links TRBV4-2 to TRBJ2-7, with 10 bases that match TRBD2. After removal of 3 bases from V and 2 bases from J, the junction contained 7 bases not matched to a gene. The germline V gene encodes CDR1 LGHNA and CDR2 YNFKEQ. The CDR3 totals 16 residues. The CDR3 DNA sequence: TGTGCCAGCAGCCAGGCCAACAGCGGGGGGGCCTACGAGCAGTACTTC. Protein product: CASSQANSGGAYEQYF.

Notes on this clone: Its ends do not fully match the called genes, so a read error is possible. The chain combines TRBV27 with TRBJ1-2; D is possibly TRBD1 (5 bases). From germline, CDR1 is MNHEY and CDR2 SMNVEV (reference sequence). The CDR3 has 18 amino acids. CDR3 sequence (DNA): TGTGCCGGCAGTTTATCGGCGTTCCTAGGGACGGTTGGCTATGGCTACACCTTC. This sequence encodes CAGSLSAFLGTVGYGYTF.

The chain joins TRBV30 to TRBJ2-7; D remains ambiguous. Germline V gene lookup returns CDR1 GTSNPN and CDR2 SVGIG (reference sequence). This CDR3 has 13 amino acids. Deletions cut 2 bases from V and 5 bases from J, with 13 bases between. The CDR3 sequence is CAWSPHAGDEQYF. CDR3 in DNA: TGTGCCTGGAGTCCGCATGCCGGCGACGAGCAGTACTTC.

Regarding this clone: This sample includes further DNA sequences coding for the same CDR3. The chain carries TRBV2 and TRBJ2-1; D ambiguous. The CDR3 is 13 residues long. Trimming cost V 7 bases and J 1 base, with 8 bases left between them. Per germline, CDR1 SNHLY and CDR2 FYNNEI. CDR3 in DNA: TGTGCCAGCAAGCGCGAGTCCTACAATGAGCAGTTCTTC. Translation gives CASKRESYNEQFF.

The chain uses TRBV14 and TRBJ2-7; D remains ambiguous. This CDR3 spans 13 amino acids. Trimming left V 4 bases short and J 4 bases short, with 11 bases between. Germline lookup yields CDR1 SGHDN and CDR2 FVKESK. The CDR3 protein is CASSRASRYEQYF. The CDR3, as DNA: TGTGCCAGCAGCCGGGCCTCACGATACGAGCAGTACTTC.

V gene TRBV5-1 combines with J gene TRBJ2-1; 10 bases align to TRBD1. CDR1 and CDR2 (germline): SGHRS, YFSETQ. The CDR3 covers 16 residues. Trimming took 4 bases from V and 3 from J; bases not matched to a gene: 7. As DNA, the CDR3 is TGCGCCAGCAGCCTGCCCGGGACAGGGGACTACAATGAGCAGTTCTTC. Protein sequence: CASSLPGTGDYNEQFF.

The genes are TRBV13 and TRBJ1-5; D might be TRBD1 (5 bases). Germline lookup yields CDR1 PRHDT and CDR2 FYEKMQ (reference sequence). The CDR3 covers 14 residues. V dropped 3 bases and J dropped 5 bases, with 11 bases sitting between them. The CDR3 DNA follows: TGTGCCAGCAGCTTTCGGGGCAGCCATCAGCCCCAGCATTTT. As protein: CASSFRGSHQPQHF.

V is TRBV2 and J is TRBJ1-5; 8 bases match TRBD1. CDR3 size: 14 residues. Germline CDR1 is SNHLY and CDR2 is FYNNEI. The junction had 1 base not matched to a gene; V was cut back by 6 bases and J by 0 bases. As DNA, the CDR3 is TGTGCCAGCAGACAGGGGGATAGCAATCAGCCCCAGCATTTT. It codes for CASRQGDSNQPQHF.

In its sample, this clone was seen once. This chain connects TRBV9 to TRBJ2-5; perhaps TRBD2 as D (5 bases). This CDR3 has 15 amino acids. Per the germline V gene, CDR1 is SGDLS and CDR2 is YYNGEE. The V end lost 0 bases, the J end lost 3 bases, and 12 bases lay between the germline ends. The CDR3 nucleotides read TGTGCCAGCAGCGTAGCAGCGGACCCTAAAGAGACCCAGTACTTC. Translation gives CASSVAADPKETQYF.

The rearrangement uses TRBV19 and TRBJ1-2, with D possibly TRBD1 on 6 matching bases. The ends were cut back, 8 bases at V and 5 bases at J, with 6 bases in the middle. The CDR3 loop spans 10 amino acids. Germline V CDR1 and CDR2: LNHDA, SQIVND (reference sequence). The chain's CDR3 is CASQGYGYTF. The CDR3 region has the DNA TGTGCCAGTCAGGGGTATGGCTACACCTTC.

The CDR3 DNA is TGTGCCAGCACGCGGGTCTCGTCCTACGAGCAGTACTTC. It yields the protein CASTRVSSYEQYF. V and J are TRBV7-9 and TRBJ2-7, with D perhaps TRBD2 (5 bases). Germline V CDR1 and CDR2: SEHNR, FQNEAQ (reference sequence). V was cut by 7 bases and J by 1 base, with 11 bases left in between. The CDR3 consists of 13 residues.

This CDR3 is CASSYGGKSGYTF. The CDR3 DNA reads as TGTGCCAGCAGTTACGGGGGAAAAAGTGGCTACACCTTC. The rearrangement links TRBV6-5 to TRBJ1-2, with D tentatively TRBD1 (5 bases). V was trimmed by 2 bases and J by 7 bases, leaving 11 bases between them. Germline CDR1 reads MNHEY; CDR2 reads SVGAGI. The CDR3 loop spans 13 amino acids.

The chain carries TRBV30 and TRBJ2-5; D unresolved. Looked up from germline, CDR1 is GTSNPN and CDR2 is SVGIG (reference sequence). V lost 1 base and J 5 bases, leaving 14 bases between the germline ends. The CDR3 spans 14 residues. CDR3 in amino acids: CAWSALSLGETQYF. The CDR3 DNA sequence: TGTGCCTGGAGTGCCCTTTCCCTGGGGGAGACCCAGTACTTC.

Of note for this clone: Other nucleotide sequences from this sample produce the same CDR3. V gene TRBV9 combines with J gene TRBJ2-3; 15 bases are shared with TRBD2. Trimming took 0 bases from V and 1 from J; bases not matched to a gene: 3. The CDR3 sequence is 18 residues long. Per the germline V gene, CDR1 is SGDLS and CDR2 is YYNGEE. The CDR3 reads CASSVGTSGGAGTDTQYF. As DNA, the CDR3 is TGTGCCAGCAGCGTAGGGACTAGCGGGGGGGCCGGCACAGATACGCAGTATTTT.

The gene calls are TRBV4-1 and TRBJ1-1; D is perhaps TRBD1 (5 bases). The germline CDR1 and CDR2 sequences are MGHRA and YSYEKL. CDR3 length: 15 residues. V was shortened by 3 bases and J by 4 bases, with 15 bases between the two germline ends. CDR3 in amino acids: CASSQGMGGSTEAFF. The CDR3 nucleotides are TGCGCCAGCAGCCAGGGAATGGGGGGAAGCACTGAAGCTTTCTTT.

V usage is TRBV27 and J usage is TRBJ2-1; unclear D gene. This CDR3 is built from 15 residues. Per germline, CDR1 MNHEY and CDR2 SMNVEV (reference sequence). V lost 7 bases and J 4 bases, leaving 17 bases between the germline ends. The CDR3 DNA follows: TGTGCCAGCACCCCCGCCAATCGATTGTACAATGAGCAGTTCTTC. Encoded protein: CASTPANRLYNEQFF.

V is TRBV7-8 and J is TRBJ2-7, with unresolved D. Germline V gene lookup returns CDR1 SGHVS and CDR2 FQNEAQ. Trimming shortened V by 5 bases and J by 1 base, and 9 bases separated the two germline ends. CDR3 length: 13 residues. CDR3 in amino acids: CASSPTPSYEQYF. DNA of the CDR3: TGTGCCAGCAGCCCGACTCCTTCCTACGAGCAGTACTTC. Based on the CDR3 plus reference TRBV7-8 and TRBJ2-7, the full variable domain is GAGVSQSPRYKVAKRGQDVALRCDPISGHVSLFWYQQALGQGPEFLTYFQNEAQLDKSGLPSDRFFAERPEGSVSTLKIQRTQQEDSAVYLCASSPTPSYEQYFGPGTRLTVT.

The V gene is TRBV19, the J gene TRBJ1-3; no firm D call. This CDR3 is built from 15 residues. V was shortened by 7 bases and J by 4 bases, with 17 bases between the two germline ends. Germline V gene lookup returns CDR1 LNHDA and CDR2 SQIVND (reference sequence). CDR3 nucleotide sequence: TGTGCCAGTACCTATTTTACCCCGACGGGAAACACCATATATTTT. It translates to CASTYFTPTGNTIYF.

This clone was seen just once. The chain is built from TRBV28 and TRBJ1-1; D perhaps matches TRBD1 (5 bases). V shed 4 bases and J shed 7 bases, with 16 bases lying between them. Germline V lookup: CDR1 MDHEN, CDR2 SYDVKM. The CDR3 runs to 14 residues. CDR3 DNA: TGTGCCAGCAGTTCCCATGTCAGGGAAGTTGAAGCTTTCTTT. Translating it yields CASSSHVREVEAFF. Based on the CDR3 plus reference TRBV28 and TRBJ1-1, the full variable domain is DVKVTQSSRYLVKRTGEKVFLECVQDMDHENMFWYRQDPGLGLRLIYFSYDVKMKEKGDIPEGYSVSREKKERFSLILESASTNQTSMYLCASSSHVREVEAFFGQGTRLTVV.

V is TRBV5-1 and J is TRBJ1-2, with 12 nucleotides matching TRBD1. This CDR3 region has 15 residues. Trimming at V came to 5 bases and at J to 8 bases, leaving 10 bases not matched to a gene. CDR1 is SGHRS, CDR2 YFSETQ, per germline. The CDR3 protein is CASSEGTGGAKGYTF. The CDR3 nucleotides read TGCGCCAGCAGTGAAGGGACAGGGGGCGCGAAGGGCTACACCTTC. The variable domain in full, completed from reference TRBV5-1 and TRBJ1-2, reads KAGVTQTPRYLIKTRGQQVTLSCSPISGHRSVSWYQQTPGQGLQFLFEYFSETQRNKGNFPGRFSGRQFSNSRSEMNVSTLELGDSALYLCASSEGTGGAKGYTFGSGTRLTVV.

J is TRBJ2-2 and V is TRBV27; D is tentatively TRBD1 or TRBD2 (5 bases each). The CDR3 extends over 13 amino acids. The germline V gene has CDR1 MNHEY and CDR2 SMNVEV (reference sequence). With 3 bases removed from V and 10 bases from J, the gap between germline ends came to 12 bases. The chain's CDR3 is CASSLGPGVELFF. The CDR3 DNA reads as TGTGCCAGCAGTTTGGGACCCGGTGTGGAGCTGTTTTTT.

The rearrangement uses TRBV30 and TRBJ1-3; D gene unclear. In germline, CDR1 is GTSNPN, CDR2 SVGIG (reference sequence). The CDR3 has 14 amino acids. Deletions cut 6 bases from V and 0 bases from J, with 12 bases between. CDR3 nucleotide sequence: TGTGCCTGTACGGGCATCCCCTCTGGAAACACCATATATTTT. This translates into CACTGIPSGNTIYF.

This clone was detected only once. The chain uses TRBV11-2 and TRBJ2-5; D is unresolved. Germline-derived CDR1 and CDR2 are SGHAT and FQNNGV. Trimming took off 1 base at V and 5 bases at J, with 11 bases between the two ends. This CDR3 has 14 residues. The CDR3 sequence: CASSLVVFEETQYF. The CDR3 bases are TGTGCCAGCAGCTTAGTGGTGTTCGAGGAGACCCAGTACTTC.